Sequencing of this T cell receptor (beta chain) was carried out in a study of cytomegalovirus exposure and HLA in healthy donors. The CDR3 loop spans 13 amino acids. Germline V gives CDR1 SGHRS, CDR2 YFSETQ. V lost 3 bases to trimming and J lost 2 bases, with 8 bases between them. Both 60 Vbeta primers and 13 Jbeta primers went into the PCR. Data came from immunoSEQ multiplex PCR; TCRdb stores just in-frame clones and leaves some out. The sample includes 150,000 to 200,000 clones, roughly 79% of them seen just once. V gene TRBV5-1 combines with J gene TRBJ2-5; weak D call: TRBD2 (6 bases). The receptor was derived from a man aged 25-40 years in good health and CMV-seronegative. The sequenced sample consisted of PBMCs. The CDR3 DNA reads TGCGCCAGCAGCTCGACTAGGCAAGAGACCCAGTACTTC. It codes for CASSSTRQETQYF.